The text below deals with one T cell receptor beta chain. This specimen comes from a study of blood T cell repertoires in COVID-19. In the study overall: Acute and convalescent COVID-19 specimens originated in the United States, Italy and Spain.

Germline CDR1 is SGHRS and CDR2 is YFSETQ. The CDR3 contains 15 residues. Trimming pared 4 bases from V and 4 bases from J, leaving 17 bases between. Sequencing used immunoSEQ multiplex PCR; TCRdb keeps in-frame clones, though not all of them. The sample holds around 150,000 clones; more than 60% are singletons and the top ten take roughly 8.6%. The receptor's source is a man between 60 and 75 years old with acute or convalescent COVID-19. Sequencing was carried out using peripheral blood. The chain is built from TRBV5-1 and TRBJ1-1, with D perhaps TRBD1 (6 bases). This chain's CDR3 is CASSRSQGSSTEAFF. The CDR3 DNA reads TGCGCCAGCAGCCGCTCACAGGGATCGAGCACTGAAGCTTTCTTT.